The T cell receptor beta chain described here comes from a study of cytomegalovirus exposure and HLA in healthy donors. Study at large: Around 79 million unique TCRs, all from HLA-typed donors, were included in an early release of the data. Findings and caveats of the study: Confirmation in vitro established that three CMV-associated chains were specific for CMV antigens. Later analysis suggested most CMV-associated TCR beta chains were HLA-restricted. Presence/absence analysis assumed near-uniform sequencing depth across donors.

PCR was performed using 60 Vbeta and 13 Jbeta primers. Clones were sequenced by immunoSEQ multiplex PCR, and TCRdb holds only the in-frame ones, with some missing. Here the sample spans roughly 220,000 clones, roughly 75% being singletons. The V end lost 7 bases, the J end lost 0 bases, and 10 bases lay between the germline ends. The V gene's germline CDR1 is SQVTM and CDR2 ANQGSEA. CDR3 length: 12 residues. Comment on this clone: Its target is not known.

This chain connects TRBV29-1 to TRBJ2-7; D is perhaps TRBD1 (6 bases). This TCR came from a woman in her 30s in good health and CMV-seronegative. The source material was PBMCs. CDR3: CSARDNSYEQYF. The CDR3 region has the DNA TGCAGCGCTAGGGACAACTCCTACGAGCAGTACTTC.